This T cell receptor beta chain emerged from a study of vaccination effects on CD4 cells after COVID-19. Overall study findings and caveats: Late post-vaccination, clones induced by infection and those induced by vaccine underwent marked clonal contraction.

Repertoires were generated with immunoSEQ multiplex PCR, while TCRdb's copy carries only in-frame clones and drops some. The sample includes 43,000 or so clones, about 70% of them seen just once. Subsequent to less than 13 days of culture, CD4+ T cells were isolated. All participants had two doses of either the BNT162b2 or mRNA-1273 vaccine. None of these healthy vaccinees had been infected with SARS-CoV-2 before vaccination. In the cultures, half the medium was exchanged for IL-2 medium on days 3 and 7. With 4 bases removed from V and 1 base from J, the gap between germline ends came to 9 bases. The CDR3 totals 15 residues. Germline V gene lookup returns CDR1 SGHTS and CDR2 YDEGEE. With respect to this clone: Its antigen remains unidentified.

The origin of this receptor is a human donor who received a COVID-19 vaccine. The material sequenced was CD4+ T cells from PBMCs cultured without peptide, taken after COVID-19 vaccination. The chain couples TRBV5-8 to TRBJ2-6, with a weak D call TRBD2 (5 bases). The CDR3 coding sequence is TGTGCCAGCAGCCTAGGGAGATCTGGGGCCAACGTCCTGACTTTC. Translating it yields CASSLGRSGANVLTF.